One and the same sample provided the 13 T cell receptor beta chains below, sequenced in a study of OX40 agonist ivuxolimab in advanced cancers. Here immunoSEQ multiplex PCR was the method, and the copy in TCRdb shows in-frame clones only, minus some. The table lists about 99,000 clones, around nine tenths of them singletons. The sequencing used CD4+ or CD8+ T cells sorted from blood, collected in a trial of the OX40 agonist ivuxolimab. These receptors all stem from an adult with an advanced solid tumor such as melanoma, head and neck, liver or kidney cancer.

The rearrangement joins TRBV7-8 to TRBJ1-3; D gene unclear. The CDR3 sequence is 13 residues long. Trimming shortened V by 5 bases and J by 7 bases, and 12 bases separated the two germline ends. Per germline, CDR1 SGHVS and CDR2 FQNEAQ. The CDR3 loop reads CASSLELGNTIYF. In DNA, the CDR3 is TGTGCCAGCAGCCTTGAACTTGGGAACACCATATATTTT. Complete variable domain (other parts from reference TRBV7-8 and TRBJ1-3): GAGVSQSPRYKVAKRGQDVALRCDPISGHVSLFWYQQALGQGPEFLTYFQNEAQLDKSGLPSDRFFAERPEGSVSTLKIQRTQQEDSAVYLCASSLELGNTIYFGEGSWLTVV.

DNA for the CDR3: TGTGCCAGCAGCAAAGATAATCTTCCGGAAAAACTGTTTTTT. Its translation is CASSKDNLPEKLFF. The V and J genes are TRBV21-1 and TRBJ1-4. TRBV21-1 is a listed pseudogene. The CDR3 consists of 14 residues.

The V and J genes are TRBV18 and TRBJ1-1; 9 positions agree with TRBD1. The V gene end was trimmed by 2 bases and the J gene end by 1 base; junction bases not matched to a gene: 2. The CDR3 loop spans 15 amino acids. Per germline, CDR1 KGHSH and CDR2 LQKENI. In DNA form, the CDR3 reads TGTGCCAGCTCACCATTGGGACAGGGGAACACTGAAGCTTTCTTT. This codes for CASSPLGQGNTEAFF. Full variable domain (remainder filled in from reference TRBV18 and TRBJ1-1): NAGVMQNPRHLVRRRGQEARLRCSPMKGHSHVYWYRQLPEEGLKFMVYLQKENIIDESGMPKERFSAEFPKEGPSILRIQQVVRGDSAAYFCASSPLGQGNTEAFFGQGTRLTVV.

The chain uses TRBV6-4 and TRBJ1-6; 9 bases are shared with TRBD1. Germline trimming cut 6 bases from V and 7 bases from J; bases unmatched to any gene: 7. CDR1 MRHNA and CDR2 SNTAGT come from the germline V gene. The CDR3 covers 15 residues. CDR3 nucleotide sequence: TGTGCCAGCAGCCCGATCGGACAGGGGAATTCACCCCTCCACTTT. This codes for CASSPIGQGNSPLHF.

This chain connects TRBV19 to TRBJ1-5; TRBD1 matches at 7 bases. Germline V gene sequence: CDR1 LNHDA, CDR2 SQIVND (reference sequence). CDR3 length: 12 residues. The J segment lost 8 bases and the V segment lost 8 bases, leaving 6 bases of the junction unmatched. CDR3 nucleotide sequence: TGTGCCAGTGGGAGGGGGCTGGAGCCCCAGCATTTT. This translates into CASGRGLEPQHF.

The chain uses TRBV7-9 and TRBJ2-7, with 14 positions matching TRBD2. The CDR3 contains 14 residues. Trimming cost V 6 bases and J 3 bases; bases outside gene matches: 1. The germline V gene has CDR1 SEHNR and CDR2 FQNEAQ (reference sequence). The CDR3 nucleotides read TGTGCCAGCAGGGGGACTAGCGGGAGCTACGAGCAGTACTTC. Translating gives CASRGTSGSYEQYF.

The chain joins TRBV9 to TRBJ2-1; maybe TRBD2 (5 bases). The CDR3 totals 14 residues. Trimming cost V 0 bases and J 10 bases, with 14 bases left between them. The germline V gene encodes CDR1 SGDLS and CDR2 YYNGEE. The CDR3 is CASSVGNGGEEQFF. The CDR3 bases are TGTGCCAGCAGCGTAGGTAACGGAGGAGAAGAGCAGTTCTTC.

This clone was seen a handful of times. The chain employs TRBV5-4 and TRBJ2-2, with D uncertain. The length of the CDR3 is 12 residues. Trimming stripped 0 bases from V and 6 bases from J, with 3 bases between. The germline V gene encodes CDR1 SGHNT and CDR2 YYREEE (reference sequence). In DNA form, the CDR3 reads TGTGCCAGCAGCTTGGACGCCGGGGAGCTGTTTTTT. Its protein product is CASSLDAGELFF.

The CDR3 DNA reads as TGCGCCAGCAGCCAAGCCTATGAGAGGCCCCAGCATTTT. Translation: CASSQAYERPQHF. The chain has TRBV4-3 and TRBJ1-5; D uncertain. The V end lost 1 base, the J end lost 9 bases, and 10 bases lay between the germline ends. Germline V gene data show CDR1 as LGHNA and CDR2 as YSLEER. The CDR3 totals 13 residues.

V and J are TRBV6-6 and TRBJ2-1; D is unclear. Per germline, CDR1 MNHNY and CDR2 SVGAGI (reference sequence). The CDR3 is made up of 16 amino acids. V was trimmed by 0 bases and J by 0 bases, leaving 9 bases between them. CDR3: CASSYSVTASYNEQFF. DNA of the CDR3: TGTGCCAGCAGTTACTCAGTCACGGCCTCCTACAATGAGCAGTTCTTC.

The rearrangement joins TRBV6-5 to TRBJ1-1; the match to TRBD1 covers 9 bases. The CDR3 spans 15 residues. V shed 6 bases, J shed 3 bases, and the junction held 8 bases outside the gene matches. The germline V gene has CDR1 MNHEY and CDR2 SVGAGI. CDR3 DNA sequence: TGTGCCAGCAGATCACAGGGGGCTCGGGACACTGAAGCTTTCTTT. It is translated as CASRSQGARDTEAFF.

This chain joins TRBV5-1 and TRBJ2-7, with D possibly TRBD1 on 5 matching bases. The V and J ends lost 4 bases and 3 bases respectively, with 11 bases between them. Per the germline V gene, CDR1 is SGHRS and CDR2 is YFSETQ. The CDR3 is 13 amino acids. The CDR3 loop reads CASSTGQGYEQYF. Here the CDR3 DNA reads TGCGCCAGCAGCACCGGGCAGGGCTACGAGCAGTACTTC.

This chain links TRBV19 with TRBJ1-5; D is uncertain. Germline values: CDR1 LNHDA, CDR2 SQIVND (reference sequence). The CDR3 is made up of 13 amino acids. V lost 3 bases and J 6 bases, leaving 9 bases between the germline ends. This CDR3 reads CASSIVVAQPQHF. CDR3 nucleotides: TGTGCCAGTAGTATTGTTGTGGCTCAGCCCCAGCATTTT.